The present T cell receptor (beta chain) was sequenced within a study of regulatory T cells in long-lasting Graves disease (TCRdb year 2021). With regard to the full study: Patients with newly diagnosed Graves' disease had been on antithyroid drugs for under 3 months. This study used TCR sequencing and RNA sequencing of peripheral blood to compare persistent Graves' disease patients against newly diagnosed Graves' disease patients. The study was registered as a clinical trial and conducted in China. TCR sequencing covered around 13 persistent and 20 newly diagnosed Graves' disease patients, around 33 samples in total. Here is what the overall study found, with its caveats: Only peripheral blood was studied, because thyroid tissue, the primary lesion, was inaccessible. Persistent patients shared more public clonotypes among themselves (approximately 2,500) than newly diagnosed patients did (about 1,000). Compared with newly diagnosed patients, patients with persistent Graves' disease had lower TCR Shannon entropy and fewer highly expanded clones, which suggests clonal expansion. Preferential use of TRBV28, TRBJ1-2 and TRBJ2-5 was observed in persistent disease, whereas TRBV20-1 and TRBJ2-1 were favored in newly diagnosed disease. Sequencing and analysis were restricted to the TCR beta chain. The authors acknowledged the small sample size as a limitation that may reduce accuracy.

Libraries were prepared through multiplex PCR. The sample was run on an Illumina HiSeq 4000. To build TCR beta libraries, CDR3 regions were amplified by Arm-PCR using iRepertoire HTBI primers. Before sequencing, the PCR products underwent gel purification. The source study handled its data this way. Gene usage analysis of CDR3 amino acid clonotypes relied on the roughly 58 TRBV and 15 or so TRBJ segments identified across samples. COPE and FqMerger were used to merge the filtered high-quality paired reads into contigs. Contigs were aligned with BLAST to IMGT TRBV, TRBD and TRBJ reference genes, and CDR3 was defined per IMGT. Clonotypes above 0.1% frequency were classified as highly expanded clones. Shannon entropy served as the measure of repertoire diversity, while the Gini coefficient captured V-J evenness. Public clonotypes were defined as clonotypes shared by more than one individual. TCRdb passed the public sequencing reads through fastp at Q25 and MiXCR, retaining productive beta sequences. Rows with one shared CDR3 protein collapse into an entry with the most common genes and DNA. The V and J calls were not made by the authors but by TCRdb's processing. The sample table lists approximately 300,000 distinct CDR3 sequences, over 15% of them with a count of one. The ten largest clones capture around 37% of the sample.

The time point label here, explained by the study, means: newly diagnosed GD, antithyroid drugs for less than 3 months. For both TCR sequencing and RNA sequencing, RNA was extracted from PBMCs using TRIzol. Graves' disease was diagnosed according to American Thyroid Association guidelines. Patients for the study were recruited at an endocrinology department in Xi'an, China. Each patient gave approximately 8.8 milliliters of peripheral blood, collected in an EDTA anticoagulant tube. Ficoll Paque Plus density gradient separation was used to isolate PBMCs, and no further T cell sorting was done. An Agilent 2100 Bioanalyzer and agarose gel were used to assess RNA quality, and a NanoDrop 2000 was used to measure RNA concentration. V lost 0 bases and J lost 0 bases; the stretch between them is 5 bases long. The CDR3 holds 14 amino acids from the cysteine to the phenylalanine. The sequence is cut down to CDR3 DNA, 42 bases in frame from base 1. CDR1 and CDR2 are read off the germline V gene as MNHEY and SVGAGI.

This clonotype was detected ten times or more. Its target antigen remains unknown. One base away there is no much larger clone; base qualities are not given. In this chain, TRBV6-5 is recombined with TRBJ1-2; the D segment cannot be called with confidence. The TCR sequence derives from a female donor with Graves disease. The sample was peripheral blood mononuclear cells (PBMCs), taken at new diagnosis, from a patient treated with antithyroid drugs. The base sequence is TGTGCCAGCAGTTACTCGTTTTCTAACTATGGCTACACCTTC. Translated, this gives CASSYSFSNYGYTF.